This T cell receptor (beta chain) is drawn from a study of blood T cell repertoires in COVID-19 (TCRdb year 2020). Turning to the overall study: Collaborator samples came from the United States, Italy and Spain and covered acute and convalescent phases of COVID-19. Subjects who had been exposed to COVID-19, were actively infected with it, or had recovered from it provided the deeply sampled blood TCRbeta repertoires that made up the dataset. A de-identified subject ID, COVID-19 status, age in years and sex were almost always included in the sample metadata. Where HLA class I and class II types were available, the types were taken from metadata supplied by the sample provider, not from assay-based typing. The samples were drawn from two sources: the first 160 participants of the ongoing ImmuneRACE study, and 1,254 subjects contributed by 6 global collaborators. The prospective study material was composed of cDNA or gDNA derived from T cells, B-cell-depleted T cells, or PBMCs. A freely available public database, intended as a resource for researchers studying the immune response to SARS-CoV-2, is where the repertoires were released. Overall results and qualifications from the work: The quantity of clinical and demographic metadata differed by source and by participant and was supplied without curation.

The immunoSEQ Assay, a bias-controlled multiplex PCR, was used to amplify TCRbeta CDR3 regions from genomic DNA. Turning to the authors' computational methods: The number of nucleated cells in each sample was estimated from the amplification of reference gene primers within the assay. To quantify the absolute abundance of each unique TCRbeta CDR3 rearrangement, sequence reads were collapsed and filtered. Productive Simpson clonality was computed per sample as the square root of Simpson's diversity index over productive rearrangements. This immuneACCESS table, as held by TCRdb, lists in-frame sequences with V and J called but not all clones. Of the missing ones, under half trace to an unresolved V gene in checked studies; the others have no known cause. That table supplies the V and J calls and clone size; D and trimming were determined from the DNA. The sample table holds about 320,000 clones, of which roughly 90% were seen once. The ten biggest clones cover 3.5% to 5% of the sample.

Taken from cysteine to phenylalanine, the CDR3 has 14 residues. CDR3 DNA only is kept here, 42 bases in frame from base 1. To note about this clone: There is no known antigen for this receptor. Per-base quality was not reported, and no clone a single base away is much larger than it.

Participants in the prospective study were enrolled through a virtual design, were aged about 18 to 100 years, and lived in roughly 26 United States geographic areas. In the prospective study, cohorts were assigned on the basis of participant-reported clinical history obtained from a screening survey and a study questionnaire. A participant counted as exposed if, within 2 weeks of entering the study, that participant had been in contact with someone who had a PCR-confirmed or clinician-diagnosed COVID-19 case. In the prospective study, whole blood, serum and a nasopharyngeal or oropharyngeal swab were collected from each participant by mobile phlebotomists. Over a roughly two-month period, participants in the prospective study had the option of providing additional blood draws and questionnaires. Before DNA extraction, prospective study blood samples were shipped either frozen or at room temperature.

Sequencing was carried out using PBMCs or T cells enriched from blood (not recorded which). This sequence was found in a woman in her thirties who had been exposed to COVID-19. The rearranged chain carries TRBV7-5 and TRBJ1-5; the table assigns TRBD1, which was not confirmed against the DNA. TRBV7-5 is given as a pseudogene. The DNA sequence is given as TGTGCCAGAAGCTTCGACAGGGCCAATCAGCCCCAGCATTTT. Its product reads: CARSFDRANQPQHF.